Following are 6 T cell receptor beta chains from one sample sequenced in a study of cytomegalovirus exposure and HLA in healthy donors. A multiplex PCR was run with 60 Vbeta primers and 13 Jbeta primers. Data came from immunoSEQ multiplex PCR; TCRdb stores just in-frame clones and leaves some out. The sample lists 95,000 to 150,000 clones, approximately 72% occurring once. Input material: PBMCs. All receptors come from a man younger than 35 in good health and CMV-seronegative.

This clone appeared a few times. The CDR3 here is CASSPRQGNSPLHF. CDR3 nucleotide sequence: TGTGCCAGCAGTCCCCGACAGGGTAATTCACCCCTCCACTTT. The rearrangement uses TRBV27 and TRBJ1-6; 7 bases agree with TRBD1. Germline V gene sequence: CDR1 MNHEY, CDR2 SMNVEV (reference sequence). The CDR3 spans 14 residues. With 5 bases clipped from V and 6 bases from J, the junction kept 4 bases outside the gene matches.

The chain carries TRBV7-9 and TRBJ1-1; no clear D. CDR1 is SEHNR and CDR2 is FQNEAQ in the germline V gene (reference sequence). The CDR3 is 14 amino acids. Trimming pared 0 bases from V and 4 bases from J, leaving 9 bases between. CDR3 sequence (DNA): TGTGCCAGCAGCTTAGCGGGCGGAGGCACTGAAGCTTTCTTT. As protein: CASSLAGGGTEAFF.

The CDR3 region is CASSFPGGDQPQHF. Written as DNA, the CDR3 is TGTGCCAGCAGCTTCCCCGGCGGGGATCAGCCCCAGCATTTT. The chain carries TRBV7-8 and TRBJ1-5; D call uncertain. CDR3 length equals 14 residues. V was shortened by 3 bases and J by 5 bases, with 11 bases between the two germline ends. Germline CDR1 and CDR2: SGHVS and FQNEAQ.

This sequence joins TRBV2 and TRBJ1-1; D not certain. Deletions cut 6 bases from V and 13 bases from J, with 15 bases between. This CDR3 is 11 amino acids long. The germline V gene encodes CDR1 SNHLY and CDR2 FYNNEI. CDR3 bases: TGTGCCAGCAGCGACACCATCCACGTTTTCTTT. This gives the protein CASSDTIHVFF.

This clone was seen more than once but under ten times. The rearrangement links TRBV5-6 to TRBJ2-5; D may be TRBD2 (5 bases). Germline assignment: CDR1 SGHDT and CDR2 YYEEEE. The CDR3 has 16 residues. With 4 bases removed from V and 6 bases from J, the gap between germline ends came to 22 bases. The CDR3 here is CASSPGEGQAWKTQYF. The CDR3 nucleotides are TGTGCCAGCAGCCCCGGGGAAGGGCAAGCGTGGAAGACCCAGTACTTC.

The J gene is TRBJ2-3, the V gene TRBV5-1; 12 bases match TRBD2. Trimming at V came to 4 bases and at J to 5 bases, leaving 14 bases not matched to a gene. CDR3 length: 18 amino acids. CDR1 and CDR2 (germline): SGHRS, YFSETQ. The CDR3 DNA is TGCGCCAGCAGCCTATGGGGGATACTAGCGGGGGGCCTAGATACGCAGTATTTT. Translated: CASSLWGILAGGLDTQYF. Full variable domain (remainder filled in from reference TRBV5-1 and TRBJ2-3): KAGVTQTPRYLIKTRGQQVTLSCSPISGHRSVSWYQQTPGQGLQFLFEYFSETQRNKGNFPGRFSGRQFSNSRSEMNVSTLELGDSALYLCASSLWGILAGGLDTQYFGPGTRLTVL.